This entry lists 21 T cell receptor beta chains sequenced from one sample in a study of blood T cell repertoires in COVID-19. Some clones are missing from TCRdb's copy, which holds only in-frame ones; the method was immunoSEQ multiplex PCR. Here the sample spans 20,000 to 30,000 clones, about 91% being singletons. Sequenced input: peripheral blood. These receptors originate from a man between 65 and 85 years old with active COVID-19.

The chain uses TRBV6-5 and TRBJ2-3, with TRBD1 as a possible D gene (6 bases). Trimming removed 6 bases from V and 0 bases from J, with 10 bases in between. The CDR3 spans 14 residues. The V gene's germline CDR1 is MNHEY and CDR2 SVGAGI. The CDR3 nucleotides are TGTGCCAGCAGGAGGGGGTCCAGCACAGATACGCAGTATTTT. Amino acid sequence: CASRRGSSTDTQYF.

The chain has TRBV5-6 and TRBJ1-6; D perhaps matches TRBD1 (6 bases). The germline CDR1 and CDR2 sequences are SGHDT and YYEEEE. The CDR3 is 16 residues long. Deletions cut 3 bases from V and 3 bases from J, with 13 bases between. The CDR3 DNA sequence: TGTGCCAGCAGCTCAGCCGGGACAAGCTATAATTCACCCCTCCACTTT. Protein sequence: CASSSAGTSYNSPLHF.

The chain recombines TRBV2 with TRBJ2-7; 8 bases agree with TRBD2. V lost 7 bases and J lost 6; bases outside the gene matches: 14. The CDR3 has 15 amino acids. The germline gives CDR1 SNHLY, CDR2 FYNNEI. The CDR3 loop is CASTFGLARRSEQYF. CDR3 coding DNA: TGTGCCAGCACGTTTGGACTAGCCCGACGCAGCGAGCAGTACTTC.

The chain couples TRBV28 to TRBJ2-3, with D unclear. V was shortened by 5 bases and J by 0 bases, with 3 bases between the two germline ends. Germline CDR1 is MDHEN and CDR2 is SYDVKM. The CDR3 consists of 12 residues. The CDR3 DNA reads TGTGCCAGCAGTACTAGCACAGATACGCAGTATTTT. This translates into CASSTSTDTQYF.

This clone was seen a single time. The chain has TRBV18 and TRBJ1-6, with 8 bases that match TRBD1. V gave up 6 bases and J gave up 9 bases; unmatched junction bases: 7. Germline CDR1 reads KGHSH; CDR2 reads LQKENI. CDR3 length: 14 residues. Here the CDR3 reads CASSQDREGSPLHF. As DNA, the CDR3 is TGTGCCAGCTCGCAGGACAGGGAGGGTTCACCCCTCCACTTT. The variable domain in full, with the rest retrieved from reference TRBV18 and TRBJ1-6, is NAGVMQNPRHLVRRRGQEARLRCSPMKGHSHVYWYRQLPEEGLKFMVYLQKENIIDESGMPKERFSAEFPKEGPSILRIQQVVRGDSAAYFCASSQDREGSPLHFGNGTRLTVT.

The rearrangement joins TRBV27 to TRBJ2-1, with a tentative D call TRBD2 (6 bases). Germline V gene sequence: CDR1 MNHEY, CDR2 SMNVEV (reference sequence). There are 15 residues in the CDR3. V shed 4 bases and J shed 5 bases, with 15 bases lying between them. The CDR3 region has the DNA TGTGCCAGCAGTTCCGGGGCCCGGGGGAACAATGAGCAGTTCTTC. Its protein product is CASSSGARGNNEQFF.

The CDR3 is CASRSGRWPPQHF. Written as DNA, the CDR3 is TGTGCCAGCAGAAGCGGCCGATGGCCGCCCCAGCATTTT. The chain uses TRBV28 and TRBJ1-5; no clear D. The germline V and J ends were trimmed by 6 bases and 9 bases, with 15 bases remaining between them. This CDR3 has 13 residues. The germline V gene encodes CDR1 MDHEN and CDR2 SYDVKM.

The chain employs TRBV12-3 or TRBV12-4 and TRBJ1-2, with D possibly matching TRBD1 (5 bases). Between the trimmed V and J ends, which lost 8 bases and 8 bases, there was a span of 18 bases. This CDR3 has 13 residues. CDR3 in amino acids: CASDRRGYGGYTF. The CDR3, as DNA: TGTGCCAGCGACCGAAGGGGTTACGGGGGCTACACCTTC.

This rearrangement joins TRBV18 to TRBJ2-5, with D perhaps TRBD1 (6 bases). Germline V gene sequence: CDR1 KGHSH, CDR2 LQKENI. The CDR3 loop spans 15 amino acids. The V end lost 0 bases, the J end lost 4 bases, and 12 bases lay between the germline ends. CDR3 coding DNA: TGTGCCAGCTCACCACCGGGGGCCTCCGGAGAGACCCAGTACTTC. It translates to CASSPPGASGETQYF.

The DNA of the CDR3 is TGCGCCAGCAGCCAAGCAGGGGGCGGTCGCTACGAGCAGTACTTC. Protein product: CASSQAGGGRYEQYF. The rearrangement joins TRBV4-3 to TRBJ2-7; 8 nucleotides match TRBD1. CDR3 length: 15 amino acids. From germline, CDR1 is LGHNA and CDR2 YSLEER. V shed 1 base, J shed 3 bases, and the junction held 5 bases outside the gene matches.

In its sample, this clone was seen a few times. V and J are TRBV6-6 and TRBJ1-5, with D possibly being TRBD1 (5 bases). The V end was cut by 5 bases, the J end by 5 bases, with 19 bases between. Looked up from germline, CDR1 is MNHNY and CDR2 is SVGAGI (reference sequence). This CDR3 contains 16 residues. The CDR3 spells CASSNTPGYVDQPQHF. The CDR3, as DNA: TGTGCCAGCAGTAACACGCCAGGGTATGTCGATCAGCCCCAGCATTTT.

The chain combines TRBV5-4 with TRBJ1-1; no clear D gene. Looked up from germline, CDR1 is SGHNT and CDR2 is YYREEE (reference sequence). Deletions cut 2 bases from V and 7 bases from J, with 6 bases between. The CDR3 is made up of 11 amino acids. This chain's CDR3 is CASSFKSEAFF. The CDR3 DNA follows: TGTGCCAGCAGCTTTAAGAGTGAAGCTTTCTTT. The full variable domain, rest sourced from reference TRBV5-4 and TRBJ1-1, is ETGVTQSPTHLIKTRGQQVTLRCSSQSGHNTVSWYQQALGQGPQFIFQYYREEENGRGNFPPRFSGLQFPNYSSELNVNALELDDSALYLCASSFKSEAFFGQGTRLTVV.

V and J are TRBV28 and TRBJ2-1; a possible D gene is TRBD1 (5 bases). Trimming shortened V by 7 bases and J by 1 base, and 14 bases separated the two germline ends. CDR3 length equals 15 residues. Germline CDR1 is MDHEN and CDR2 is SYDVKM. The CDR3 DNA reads TGTGCCAGCACCGGTCAGGGTGGATCCTACAATGAGCAGTTCTTC. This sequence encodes CASTGQGGSYNEQFF.

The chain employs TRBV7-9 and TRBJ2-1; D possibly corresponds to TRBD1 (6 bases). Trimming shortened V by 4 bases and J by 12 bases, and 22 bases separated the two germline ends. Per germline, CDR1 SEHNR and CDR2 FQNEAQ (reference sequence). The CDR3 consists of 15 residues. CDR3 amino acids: CASSSVPGQFMGQFF. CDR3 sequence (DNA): TGTGCCAGCAGCTCTGTTCCGGGACAATTTATGGGGCAGTTCTTC. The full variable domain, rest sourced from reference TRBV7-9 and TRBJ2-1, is DTGVSQNPRHKITKRGQNVTFRCDPISEHNRLYWYRQTLGQGPEFLTYFQNEAQLEKSRLLSDRFSAERPKGSFSTLEIQRTEQGDSAMYLCASSSVPGQFMGQFFGPGTRLTVL.

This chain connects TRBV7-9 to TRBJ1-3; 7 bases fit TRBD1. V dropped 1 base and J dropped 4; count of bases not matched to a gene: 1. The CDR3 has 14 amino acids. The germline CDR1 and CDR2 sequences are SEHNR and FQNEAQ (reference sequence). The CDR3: CASSLEGQGNTIYF. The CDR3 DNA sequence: TGTGCCAGCAGCTTAGAGGGACAGGGAAACACCATATATTTT.

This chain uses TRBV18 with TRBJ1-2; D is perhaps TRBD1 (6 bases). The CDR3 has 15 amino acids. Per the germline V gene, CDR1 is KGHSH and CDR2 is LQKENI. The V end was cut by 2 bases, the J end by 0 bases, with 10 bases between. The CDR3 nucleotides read TGTGCCAGCTCACCATCTGGACAGTCTAACTATGGCTACACCTTC. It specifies CASSPSGQSNYGYTF.

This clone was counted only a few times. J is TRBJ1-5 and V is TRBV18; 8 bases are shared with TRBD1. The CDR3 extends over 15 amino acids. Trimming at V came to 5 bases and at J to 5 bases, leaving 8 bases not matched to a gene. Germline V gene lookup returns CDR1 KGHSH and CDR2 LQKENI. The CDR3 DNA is TGTGCCAGCTCAGAGACAGGGGTAGTGGATCAGCCCCAGCATTTT. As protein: CASSETGVVDQPQHF.

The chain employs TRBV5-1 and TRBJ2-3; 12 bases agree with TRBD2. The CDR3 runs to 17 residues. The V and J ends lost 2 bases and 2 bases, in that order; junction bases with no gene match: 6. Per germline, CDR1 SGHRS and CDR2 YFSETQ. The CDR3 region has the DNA TGCGCCAGCAGCTTCGCCCGGACTAGCGGGACCACAGATACGCAGTATTTT. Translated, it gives CASSFARTSGTTDTQYF.

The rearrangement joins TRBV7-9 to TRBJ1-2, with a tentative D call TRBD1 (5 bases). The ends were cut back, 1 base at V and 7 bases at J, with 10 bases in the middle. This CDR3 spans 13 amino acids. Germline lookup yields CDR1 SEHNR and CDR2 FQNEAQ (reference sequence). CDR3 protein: CASSLGQGGGYTF. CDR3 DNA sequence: TGTGCCAGCAGCTTAGGGCAGGGTGGTGGCTACACCTTC.

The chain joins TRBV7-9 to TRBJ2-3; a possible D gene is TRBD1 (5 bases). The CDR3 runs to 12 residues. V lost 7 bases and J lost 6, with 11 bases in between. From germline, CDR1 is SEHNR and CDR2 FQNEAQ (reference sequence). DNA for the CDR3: TGTGCCAGCACCTCAGGGTCCGATACGCAGTATTTT. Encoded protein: CASTSGSDTQYF. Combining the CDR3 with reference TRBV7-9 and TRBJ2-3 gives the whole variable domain DTGVSQNPRHKITKRGQNVTFRCDPISEHNRLYWYRQTLGQGPEFLTYFQNEAQLEKSRLLSDRFSAERPKGSFSTLEIQRTEQGDSAMYLCASTSGSDTQYFGPGTRLTVL.

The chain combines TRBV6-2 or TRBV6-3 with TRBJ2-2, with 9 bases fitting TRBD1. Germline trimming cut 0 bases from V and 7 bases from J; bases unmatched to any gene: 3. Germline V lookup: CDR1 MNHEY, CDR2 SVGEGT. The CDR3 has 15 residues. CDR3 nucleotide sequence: TGTGCCAGCAGTTACTCGAAGACAGGGGGCGGGGAGCTGTTTTTT. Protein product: CASSYSKTGGGELFF.